This TCR beta chain stems from a study of pediatric ulcerative colitis. Study in general: Disease was pancolitis in about 7 and left-sided in two, histology-confirmed. General study findings and limits: In rectum, acute severe colitis had expanded clones and less diversity.

Each sample received Survey-level depth of up to 500,000 reads. Generated by immunoSEQ multiplex PCR, the TCRdb table keeps only in-frame clones and is missing some. The table includes about 36,000 clones, 73% detected once. Germline V gene sequence: CDR1 SGHTA, CDR2 FQGNSA. The CDR3 covers 18 residues. Deletions cut 1 base from V and 1 base from J, with 19 bases between. Rectal tissue came from one to two pinch biopsies taken at colonoscopy. With regard to this clone: Its specificity is unknown.

The source is a boy aged 5-17 years with moderate ulcerative colitis. The rearrangement uses TRBV7-2 and TRBJ2-5, with D possibly being TRBD2 (7 bases). Sequencing used gut tissue. CDR3 in DNA: TGTGCCAGCAGCTTAGTGGGGGGGCACTATCCCCTCCAAGAGACCCAGTACTTC. It yields the protein CASSLVGGHYPLQETQYF.